Here is one T cell receptor (beta chain) with its context. This record belongs to a study of T cells after somatic rescue of genetic block. Data came from immunoSEQ multiplex PCR; TCRdb stores just in-frame clones and leaves some out. The sample includes approximately 67,000 clones, 92% of them seen just once. This sequence was found in a middle-aged man. Input material: peripheral blood mononuclear cells (PBMCs).

DNA for the CDR3: TGTGCCAGCAGGGAGGGGGCCGGCACAGATACGCAGTATTTT. Protein sequence: CASREGAGTDTQYF. The V call is TRBV6-1, the J call TRBJ2-3, with D tentatively TRBD1 (7 bases). The CDR3 covers 14 residues. Germline assignment: CDR1 MNHNS and CDR2 SASEGT. V shed 6 bases and J shed 1 base, with 11 bases lying between them.